A selection of T cell receptor beta chains follows, all from one sample in a study of blood T cell repertoires in COVID-19. TCRdb keeps only in-frame clones here, not all; method: immunoSEQ multiplex PCR. The sample yields some 170,000 clones, 80% to 90% seen once. Material: peripheral blood. These receptors originate from a human donor in a cohort sampled during active COVID-19. Both conserved end residues are trimmed from each CDR3. The order of the fields is D gene, J gene, V gene, CDR3 protein. The D gene is left open where the match is weak.

. | TRBJ2-3 | TRBV3-1/TRBV3-2 | ASRPRGTDTQY
TRBD1 | TRBJ2-5 | TRBV27 | ASRATDRPQETQY
. | TRBJ2-2 | TRBV12-5 | ASGPAGGTGELF
TRBD1 | TRBJ1-1 | TRBV6-5 | ASSSIGQGQNTEAF
. | TRBJ1-2 | TRBV7-9 | ASRLAGAGGYT
TRBD2 | TRBJ2-7 | TRBV4-1 | ASREWPVGGYEQY
. | TRBJ2-1 | TRBV7-9 | ASSLPGGGYNEQF
TRBD1 | TRBJ2-7 | TRBV6-5 | ASSPTGDSSYEQY
. | TRBJ1-1 | TRBV10-3 | AIRRDPTGNTEAF
. | TRBJ1-6 | TRBV9 | ASSESNHNSPLH
. | TRBJ2-7 | TRBV30 | AWRSGGEQY
TRBD2 | TRBJ2-5 | TRBV25-1 | ASSDNSGRETQY
TRBD2 | TRBJ2-3 | TRBV7-8 | ASSLALTSGGIDTQY
TRBD2 | TRBJ2-7 | TRBV6-2/TRBV6-3 | ASSRGTSGRNAGY
. | TRBJ1-5 | TRBV7-5 | ARKDRSLYQPQH
TRBD1 | TRBJ2-1 | TRBV3-1/TRBV3-2 | ASSQDRTGGYGEQF
. | TRBJ2-5 | TRBV19 | ASSMAGGYQETQY
. | TRBJ2-7 | TRBV5-8 | ASSIRSGMSWVQY
. | TRBJ1-2 | TRBV6-5 | ASSYSREGRYT
. | TRBJ2-2 | TRBV21-1 | ASSAKGTSENTGELF
TRBD1 | TRBJ2-2 | TRBV29-1 | SGQGDANTGELF
. | TRBJ1-3 | TRBV7-2 | ASSLAGTQGHNTIY
. | TRBJ2-7 | TRBV2 | ASREGGAQY
. | TRBJ2-1 | TRBV5-4 | ASSLRSGYNEQF
TRBD2 | TRBJ2-5 | TRBV7-2 | ASSPRTSGTHQY
. | TRBJ1-4 | TRBV7-7 | ASSLAGGPVDEKLF
TRBD2 | TRBJ2-2 | TRBV19 | ASSVLAGANGELF
. | TRBJ1-5 | TRBV19 | ASSMGASTVPQH
. | TRBJ2-7 | TRBV18 | ASSPRSVYEQY
TRBD1 | TRBJ1-2 | TRBV2 | ASSTGQSYGYT
. | TRBJ2-5 | TRBV12-5 | ASVMEETQY
. | TRBJ2-7 | TRBV7-2 | ASSLSGTSGSYEQY
TRBD1 | TRBJ1-2 | TRBV5-4 | ASTRGGQAYGYT
. | TRBJ1-1 | TRBV15 | ATSASTANTEAF
TRBD1 | TRBJ2-5 | TRBV30 | AWRGQTLQETQY
TRBD1 | TRBJ1-6 | TRBV7-8 | ASSLDWTGGRTPLH
. | TRBJ2-7 | TRBV28 | ASLYGGSYEQY
. | TRBJ2-7 | TRBV7-3 | ASSSGTSYEQY
TRBD2 | TRBJ2-7 | TRBV9 | ASSRGLAGYEQY
. | TRBJ1-5 | TRBV6-1 | ASSEGGGNQPQH
TRBD2 | TRBJ2-5 | TRBV2 | ASSPSGSLETQY
. | TRBJ2-1 | TRBV3-1/TRBV3-2 | ASSPTGNEQF
. | TRBJ2-5 | TRBV29-1 | SVRWAVQETQY
TRBD2 | TRBJ2-1 | TRBV24-1 | ATSDTTSGSNEQF
TRBD1 | TRBJ1-2 | TRBV7-9 | ASSPVDRGQGYGYT
. | TRBJ1-1 | TRBV19 | ASKGRAMNTEAF
TRBD1 | TRBJ1-2 | TRBV10-3 | ATSGQGVGYT